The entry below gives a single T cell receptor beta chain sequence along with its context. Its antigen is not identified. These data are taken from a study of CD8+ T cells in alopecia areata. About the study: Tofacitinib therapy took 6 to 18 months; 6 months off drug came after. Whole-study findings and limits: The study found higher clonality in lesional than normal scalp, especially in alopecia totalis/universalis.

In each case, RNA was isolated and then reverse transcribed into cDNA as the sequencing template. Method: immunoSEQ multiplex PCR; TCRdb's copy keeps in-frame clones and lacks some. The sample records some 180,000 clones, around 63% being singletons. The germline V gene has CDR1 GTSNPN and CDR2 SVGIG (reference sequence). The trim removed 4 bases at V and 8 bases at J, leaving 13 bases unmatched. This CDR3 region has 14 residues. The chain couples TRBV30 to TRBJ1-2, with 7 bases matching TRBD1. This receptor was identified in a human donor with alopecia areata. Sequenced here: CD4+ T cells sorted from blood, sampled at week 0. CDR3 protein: CAWKRQGNGRGYTF. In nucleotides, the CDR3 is TGTGCCTGGAAGCGACAGGGTAATGGGCGAGGCTACACCTTC.